This T cell receptor beta chain was obtained from a study of early T cells in non-severe SARS-CoV-2 infection. As for the study in general: Bulk RNA taken from unsorted whole blood was sequenced, leaving chains unpaired. Study-level points and caveats: The matching step, a VDJdb search, favored anti-spike CD8 responses and missed private and CD4 specificities.

Each cDNA molecule carried a unique molecular identifier. TCRdb re-derived calls from the 5' RACE reads in MiXCR, one entry per CDR3 protein. The sample records tens of thousands of distinct CDR3 sequences, 5.9% being singletons. This clonotype was counted between two and nine times. The antigen remains unidentified. Trimming pared 2 bases from V and 8 bases from J, leaving 15 bases between. Germline CDR1 reads SGHDT; CDR2 reads YYEEEE. The CDR3 runs 14 residues. Sequenced material: whole blood. This chain uses TRBV5-6 with TRBJ2-3; no clear D gene. This clonotype originated in an adult who was a healthcare worker with PCR-confirmed SARS-CoV-2 infection or an uninfected control (not recorded which). This CDR3 reads CASSFDPGQITQYF. CDR3 in DNA: TGTGCCAGCAGCTTTGATCCGGGCCAGATTACGCAGTATTTT.